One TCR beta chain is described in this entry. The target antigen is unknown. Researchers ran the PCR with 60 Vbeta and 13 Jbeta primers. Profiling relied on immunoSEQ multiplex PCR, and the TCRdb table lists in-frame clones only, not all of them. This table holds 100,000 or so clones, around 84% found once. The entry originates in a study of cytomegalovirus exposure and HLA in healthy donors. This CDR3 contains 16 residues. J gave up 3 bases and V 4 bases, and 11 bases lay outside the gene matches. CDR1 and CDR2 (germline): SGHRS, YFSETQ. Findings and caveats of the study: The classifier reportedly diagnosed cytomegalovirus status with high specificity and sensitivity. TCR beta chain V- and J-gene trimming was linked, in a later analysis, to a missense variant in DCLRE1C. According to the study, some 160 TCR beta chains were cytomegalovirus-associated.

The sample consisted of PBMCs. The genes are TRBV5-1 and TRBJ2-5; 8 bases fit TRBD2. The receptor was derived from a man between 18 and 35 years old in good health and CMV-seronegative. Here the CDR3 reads CASSPGPAGDKETQYF. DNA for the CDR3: TGCGCCAGCAGCCCCGGCCCAGCGGGGGACAAAGAGACCCAGTACTTC.